A single sample gave rise to the 5 T cell receptor beta chains below, sequenced in a study of cytomegalovirus exposure and HLA in healthy donors. 60 Vbeta and 13 Jbeta primers were used in PCR. The protocol was immunoSEQ multiplex PCR, while the TCRdb copy is restricted to in-frame clones and leaves out a portion. The table records around 180,000 clones, under 90% of them present only once. The sequenced sample consisted of PBMCs. These receptors all come from a man aged 30 to 39 in good health and CMV-seropositive.

There are many counts of this clone. This rearrangement joins TRBV6-4 to TRBJ2-2; TRBD2 is a possible D gene (5 bases). V was shortened by 3 bases and J by 3 bases, with 5 bases between the two germline ends. Germline V gene lookup returns CDR1 MRHNA and CDR2 SNTAGT. This CDR3 is 13 amino acids long. The CDR3 DNA is TGTGCCAGCAGTGAGGGAGACACCGGGGAGCTGTTTTTT. The encoded protein is CASSEGDTGELFF.

The chain is built from TRBV30 and TRBJ2-7; 8 nucleotides align to TRBD1. The junction had 9 bases not matched to a gene; V was cut back by 0 bases and J by 2 bases. The CDR3 spans 16 residues. Germline V gene data show CDR1 as GTSNPN and CDR2 as SVGIG (reference sequence). The CDR3 spells CAWSVRGTGRAYEQYF. As DNA, the CDR3 is TGTGCCTGGAGTGTACGAGGGACAGGCCGAGCCTACGAGCAGTACTTC.

The chain has TRBV5-1 and TRBJ1-1; TRBD1 agrees at 9 bases. The CDR3 is made up of 13 amino acids. J was trimmed by 1 base and V by 7 bases; bases with no gene match: 2. Germline V CDR1 and CDR2: SGHRS, YFSETQ. For the CDR3, the DNA is TGCGCCAGCGGGACAGGGTCGAACACTGAAGCTTTCTTT. It yields the protein CASGTGSNTEAFF.

This chain connects TRBV6-5 to TRBJ2-2; D ambiguous. V lost 10 bases, J lost 8 bases, and 14 bases lay in between. This CDR3 has 12 residues. Germline V lookup: CDR1 MNHEY, CDR2 SVGAGI. The DNA of the CDR3 is TGTGCCACCAGAAGAGGTGGAGGGGAGCTGTTTTTT. It codes for CATRRGGGELFF.

V usage is TRBV5-1 and J usage is TRBJ2-3; TRBD2 agrees at 9 bases. The CDR3 contains 17 residues. CDR1 is SGHRS, CDR2 YFSETQ, per germline. J gave up 5 bases and V 0 bases, and 10 bases lay outside the gene matches. The CDR3 DNA follows: TGCGCCAGCAGCTTGGCGGGCGGCGGGGGGGCCCAAGATACGCAGTATTTT. This codes for CASSLAGGGGAQDTQYF.